This T cell receptor (beta chain) was sequenced during a study of blood T cell repertoires in COVID-19. Germline V gene data show CDR1 as SGHVS and CDR2 as FNYEAQ. Trimming pared 4 bases from V and 4 bases from J, leaving 8 bases between. This CDR3 spans 13 amino acids. The repertoire was sequenced with immunoSEQ multiplex PCR; TCRdb's copy has only in-frame clones and lacks some. The table has 300,000 or so clones, around 83% seen once. Sequencing was performed on peripheral blood. The gene calls are TRBV7-6 and TRBJ2-1; possible D gene TRBD1, 6 bases. The receptor comes from a woman in her fifties or sixties with acute or convalescent COVID-19. CDR3 nucleotides: TGTGCCAGCAGCTCGACAGGTTACAATGAGCAGTTCTTC. It is translated as CASSSTGYNEQFF.